Below, one TCR beta chain is given with its context. Its antigen has not been determined. Base qualities were left out, and no much larger clone turns up one base away. The data are from a study of beta chain features in type 1 diabetes listed by TCRdb under 2018. Concerning the study at large: No differences in mean age, gender distribution, total cell number or subset yield were found between patients and healthy donors. In the study, recently diagnosed type 1 diabetes patients and matched healthy donors were compared on the TCRB repertoires of their sorted circulating CD4+ T cell subsets. A total of over 90,000,000 sorted cells were examined across all samples, and a strong correlation was observed between cell number per subset and RNA yield. Regulatory and stem cell-like memory subsets were isolated from only 8 patients and about 8 healthy donors, whereas naive and central memory subsets came from all 28 donors.

The entire isolated RNA was reverse transcribed using the High Capacity cDNA Reverse Transcription Kit, and thus expressed TCRB transcripts were sequenced. Deep immunoSEQ sequencing was performed on naive, central memory and regulatory T cell samples, with an average of around 3.5 million total reads per sample. Sorted cells were lysed in RLT buffer and RNA was extracted with DNase-treated RNeasy Micro or Mini kits, depending on cell number. Each cell subset was processed on its own to prevent cross-contamination, while patient and healthy donor samples were processed together. TCRB sequences were amplified from cDNA with the immunoSEQ multiplex PCR, producing 87-bp fragments spanning the CDR3 region. Sequencing of the amplicons was performed on the Illumina HiSeq platform. Processing in the source paper ran as follows. Synthetic template baselines were used to correct PCR bias computationally, reads within Hamming distance 2 were collapsed together, and singletons that could not be merged were discarded. Reads were aligned against IMGT so that V, D and J genes, CDR3 length and insertions or deletions at six rearrangement sites could be assigned. Within each subset, clonotype counts were normalized to the number of sorted cells before true diversity and Gini coefficients were calculated with the tcR R package. The overlap coefficient, calculated on TCRB nucleotide sequences, was used to measure repertoire sharing. The table comes from immuneACCESS by way of TCRdb, which keeps in-frame sequences with V and J called. Part of the clones is missing from these tables; in studies checked, under half for an unresolved V gene and the rest for unknown reasons. That table gives V, J and clone size, and the DNA gave D and trimming. This sample gives 120,000 or so clones in total; about 16% of them show up just once. The ten largest make up approximately 2.3% of the sample.

Points the paper makes about the study in general: PCR may preferentially amplify shorter templates, but because patient and control samples were amplified and corrected together, any resulting skew would affect both groups equally. Naive, central memory and regulatory TCRB repertoires appeared to be more similar among patients than among healthy donors. Type 1 diabetes patients showed a moderate but significant shortening of TCRB CDR3 length in all four CD4+ subsets. Because cDNA rather than genomic DNA was sequenced, highly expressing activated cells could have been over-represented, although no difference in activation and CD3 levels was found between groups. Patients with type 1 diabetes made fewer insertions and deleted more nucleotides at VDJ recombination sites, implying thymic rearrangement abnormalities. Because small numbers of individuals were included in the HLA sub-analyses, any influence of HLA type on TCRB rearrangement was left unresolved.

Each donor gave one peripheral blood draw, roughly 110 mL on average, collected into heparinised tubes. A BD FACSAria II and a panel including CD45RO, CCR7, CD25, CD127, CD95 and CD27 were used to sort naive, central memory, regulatory and stem cell-like memory CD4+ T cells. All sorted populations exceeded 95% purity. PBMCs were isolated right away by Lymphoprep density gradient centrifugation and were stained directly, without culture. To minimize batch effects, samples were stained and sorted in pairs, one healthy donor with one patient per experiment. V drops 4 bases and J drops 4 bases, leaving 14 bases in between. The cysteine opens and the phenylalanine closes a CDR3 of 13 amino acids. The sequence is cut down to CDR3 DNA, 39 bases in frame from base 1. CDR1 SQVTM and CDR2 ANQGSEA were looked up in the germline V gene.

This clonotype originated in a man aged 30-40 years with type 1 diabetes. The sample consisted of central memory CD4+ T cells from blood. The chain links TRBV29-1 with TRBJ2-7, with the D segment identity uncertain. The DNA reads as follows: TGCAGCGTTGCAGACCGGAACGCATACGAGCAGTACTTC. Its translation is CSVADRNAYEQYF.